Below, 6 T cell receptor beta chains from the same sample are listed, as sequenced in a study of graft-versus-host responses after intestinal transplantation. These receptors' antigens are unknown. Only in-frame clones appear in the TCRdb table, and some are missing; sequencing was by immunoSEQ multiplex PCR. The sample contains about 90,000 clones, roughly 92% of which appear only once. This material consisted of unstimulated CD4+ T cells sorted from spleen or lymph node cells, taken before intestinal transplant. These receptor sequences come from a human donor who received an intestinal transplant.

This chain joins TRBV11-2 and TRBJ1-2; D might be TRBD1 (5 bases). V lost 0 bases and J 5 bases, leaving 13 bases between the germline ends. Germline V lookup: CDR1 SGHAT, CDR2 FQNNGV. The CDR3 extends over 15 amino acids. The CDR3 nucleotides are TGTGCCAGCAGCTTAGAGTCCCACGGGGGGTATGGCTACACCTTC. Protein product: CASSLESHGGYGYTF.

V gene TRBV6-6 combines with J gene TRBJ1-4; no definite D call. The CDR3 has 13 amino acids. V was cut by 7 bases and J by 1 base, with 7 bases left in between. The germline V gene has CDR1 MNHNY and CDR2 SVGAGI (reference sequence). CDR3 bases: TGTGCCAGCAACAAAGTAACTAATGAAAAACTGTTTTTT. Translating gives CASNKVTNEKLFF.

On this clone itself: The same CDR3 also results from other DNA sequences found in this sample. The rearrangement joins TRBV5-1 to TRBJ2-3; no clear D. Germline CDR1 reads SGHRS; CDR2 reads YFSETQ. CDR3 length: 14 amino acids. Trimming removed 2 bases from V and 2 bases from J, with 9 bases in between. The CDR3 region has the DNA TGCGCCAGCAGCTTTACGGCTTACACAGATACGCAGTATTTT. Translated: CASSFTAYTDTQYF.

CDR3 sequence reads: CASSVDPSPNTGELFF. The CDR3 coding sequence is TGTGCCAGCAGCGTAGATCCTAGCCCAAACACCGGGGAGCTGTTTTTT. This chain links TRBV9 with TRBJ2-2; the D gene is possibly TRBD2 (5 bases). Trimming shortened V by 0 bases and J by 2 bases, and 11 bases separated the two germline ends. This CDR3 has 16 residues. The germline CDR1 and CDR2 sequences are SGDLS and YYNGEE. Full variable domain (rest looked up from reference TRBV9 and TRBJ2-2): DSGVTQTPKHLITATGQRVTLRCSPRSGDLSVYWYQQSLDQGLQFLIQYYNGEERAKGNILERFSAQQFPDLHSELNLSSLELGDSALYFCASSVDPSPNTGELFFGEGSRLTVL.

J is TRBJ2-7 and V is TRBV5-1; the match to TRBD2 covers 9 bases. Germline loops: CDR1 SGHRS, CDR2 YFSETQ. The CDR3 is 14 amino acids. The V and J ends lost 0 bases and 6 bases, in that order; junction bases with no gene match: 4. The CDR3 here is CASSLEGLASEQYF. CDR3 bases: TGCGCCAGCAGCTTGGAGGGACTAGCTTCCGAGCAGTACTTC. Filled out from reference TRBV5-1 and TRBJ2-7, the complete variable domain reads KAGVTQTPRYLIKTRGQQVTLSCSPISGHRSVSWYQQTPGQGLQFLFEYFSETQRNKGNFPGRFSGRQFSNSRSEMNVSTLELGDSALYLCASSLEGLASEQYFGPGTRLTVT.

The V and J genes are TRBV4-1 and TRBJ1-3; TRBD1 aligns across 9 bases. CDR1 is MGHRA and CDR2 is YSYEKL in the germline V gene. The V segment lost 1 base and the J segment 4 bases; nucleotides outside the gene matches: 5. CDR3 length equals 16 residues. As DNA, the CDR3 is TGCGCCAGCAGCCAAGGGCCGGGACAGGGAGGAAACACCATATATTTT. Its protein is CASSQGPGQGGNTIYF.